What follows are 17 T cell receptor beta chains derived from one specimen sequenced in a study of preoperative IRX-2 immunotherapy in early breast cancer. The protocol was immunoSEQ multiplex PCR, while the TCRdb copy is restricted to in-frame clones and leaves out a portion. In the table there are roughly 26,000 clones, approximately 90% of which are singletons. Treatment in this sample: preoperative locoregional IRX-2 cytokine immunotherapy. Sequenced here: tumor tissue, sampled after IRX-2 immunotherapy. The receptors were gathered from a human donor with breast cancer.

This chain joins TRBV28 and TRBJ2-5; either TRBD1 or TRBD2 may supply D (6 bases each). CDR3 length equals 15 residues. V gave up 8 bases and J gave up 4 bases, with 20 bases separating them. Germline V CDR1 and CDR2: MDHEN, SYDVKM. The chain's CDR3 is CASSITRGPGETQYF. Written as DNA, the CDR3 is TGTGCCAGCTCGATCACTCGGGGGCCTGGAGAGACCCAGTACTTC.

CDR3 sequence: CASSSGPYNSPLHF. CDR3 in DNA: TGTGCCAGCAGCTCGGGGCCCTATAATTCACCCCTCCACTTT. The chain recombines TRBV6-1 with TRBJ1-6, with a possible D match to TRBD1 (5 bases). Germline V gene sequence: CDR1 MNHNS, CDR2 SASEGT. This CDR3 region has 14 residues. The germline V and J ends were trimmed by 6 bases and 2 bases, with 8 bases remaining between them.

The chain is built from TRBV6-5 and TRBJ1-1, with 10 bases that match TRBD1. The CDR3 spans 15 residues. J lost 9 bases, V lost 6 bases, and 13 bases had no gene match. Germline assignment: CDR1 MNHEY and CDR2 SVGAGI. Here the CDR3 reads CASSPLTGGPGKAFF. Here the CDR3 DNA reads TGTGCCAGCAGCCCTCTGACAGGGGGCCCGGGAAAAGCTTTCTTT.

V gene TRBV11-3 combines with J gene TRBJ2-1; TRBD2 aligns across 12 bases. This CDR3 contains 17 residues. The germline gives CDR1 SGHNT, CDR2 YENEEA. With 5 bases clipped from V and 0 bases from J, the junction kept 5 bases outside the gene matches. This CDR3 reads CASSPSGGAYSYNEQFF. In DNA form, the CDR3 reads TGTGCCAGCAGCCCTAGCGGGGGGGCATACTCCTACAATGAGCAGTTCTTC.

The chain is built from TRBV19 and TRBJ2-5, with D unresolved. Germline loops: CDR1 LNHDA, CDR2 SQIVND (reference sequence). The V end lost 8 bases, the J end lost 2 bases, and 15 bases lay between the germline ends. The CDR3 covers 14 residues. Here the CDR3 reads CASSPEGLQETQYF. The CDR3 region has the DNA TGTGCCAGTTCCCCCGAAGGGCTACAAGAGACCCAGTACTTC.

This chain uses TRBV28 with TRBJ2-7, with 7 nucleotides matching TRBD2. The CDR3 covers 15 residues. The J segment lost 3 bases and the V segment lost 6 bases, leaving 11 bases of the junction unmatched. Germline CDR1 and CDR2: MDHEN and SYDVKM. CDR3 bases: TGTGCCAGCAGCCCCGGGCAGCGGGGAGACTACGAGCAGTACGTC. This codes for CASSPGQRGDYEQYV.

The V call is TRBV19, the J call TRBJ2-3, with a possible D match to TRBD2 (6 bases). Trimming left V 6 bases short and J 1 base short, with 11 bases between. CDR3 length: 14 amino acids. The germline CDR1 and CDR2 sequences are LNHDA and SQIVND (reference sequence). CDR3 DNA sequence: TGTGCCAGTAGAAGGGACTCGGGCACAGATACGCAGTATTTT. Translation gives CASRRDSGTDTQYF.

The rearrangement links TRBV9 to TRBJ1-6, with 10 bases aligning to TRBD1. Per the germline V gene, CDR1 is SGDLS and CDR2 is YYNGEE. V trimming: 4 bases; J trimming: 6 bases; junction bases outside the gene matches: 7. CDR3 length: 16 amino acids. The CDR3 nucleotides read TGTGCCAGCAGCCCAGTGACAGGGGGCACTAATTCACCCCTCCACTTT. Translation: CASSPVTGGTNSPLHF.

The rearrangement links TRBV7-9 to TRBJ2-5, with 11 positions matching TRBD1. CDR3 length: 15 amino acids. V was pared by 1 base and J by 4 bases, with 2 bases of the junction left unmatched. Germline CDR1 is SEHNR and CDR2 is FQNEAQ (reference sequence). The CDR3: CASSLGTGGRETQYF. Written as DNA, the CDR3 is TGTGCCAGCAGCTTAGGGACAGGGGGCCGAGAGACCCAGTACTTC.

This clone was detected only once. The rearrangement joins TRBV6-6 to TRBJ1-6, with D maybe TRBD1 (5 bases). The CDR3 totals 15 residues. CDR1 is MNHNY and CDR2 is SVGAGI in the germline V gene (reference sequence). The CDR3 nucleotides read TGTGCGGCCAACTCGGCCAACGCAGGGAATTCACCCCTCCACTTT. It specifies CAANSANAGNSPLHF.

The chain combines TRBV12-5 with TRBJ2-5; 10 positions agree with TRBD2. The ends lost 7 bases at V and 5 bases at J; junction bases unmatched: 7. The CDR3 covers 14 residues. The germline CDR1 and CDR2 sequences are LGHNT and FRNRAP. The CDR3 sequence: CASAASGGPETQYF. The DNA of the CDR3 is TGTGCTAGTGCTGCTAGCGGGGGTCCGGAGACCCAGTACTTC. Full variable domain (outside the CDR3, taken from reference TRBV12-5 and TRBJ2-5): DARVTQTPRHKVTEMGQEVTMRCQPILGHNTVFWYRQTMMQGLELLAYFRNRAPLDDSGMPKDRFSAEMPDATLATLKIQPSEPRDSAVYFCASAASGGPETQYFGPGTRLLVL.

The chain recombines TRBV7-8 with TRBJ2-2; D gene unclear. The CDR3 loop spans 16 amino acids. The V end was cut by 3 bases, the J end by 0 bases, with 11 bases between. Germline CDR1 reads SGHVS; CDR2 reads FQNEAQ. The CDR3 nucleotides read TGTGCCAGCAGCTTGGTCCGCCGGGCGAACACCGGGGAGCTGTTTTTT. It yields the protein CASSLVRRANTGELFF.

CDR3 bases: TGTGCCAGCAGCCCAGGGGGGATCGGACGGATCCCGGCGGGCTACACCTTC. This encodes CASSPGGIGRIPAGYTF. V is TRBV7-3 and J is TRBJ1-2; the match to TRBD1 covers 7 bases. There are 17 residues in the CDR3. The V gene end was trimmed by 5 bases and the J gene end by 8 bases; junction bases not matched to a gene: 20. The germline gives CDR1 SGHTA, CDR2 FQGTGA.

V gene TRBV7-8 combines with J gene TRBJ2-1; 8 bases are shared with TRBD2. V shed 5 bases, J shed 4 bases, and the junction held 10 bases outside the gene matches. Per the germline V gene, CDR1 is SGHVS and CDR2 is FQNEAQ. CDR3 length: 16 amino acids. Here the CDR3 DNA reads TGTGCCAGCAGCCAACAAGCGGGGGACCTTTACAATGAGCAGTTCTTC. This gives the protein CASSQQAGDLYNEQFF.

This chain joins TRBV7-8 and TRBJ1-2; 7 positions agree with TRBD1. Germline CDR1 reads SGHVS; CDR2 reads FQNEAQ. This CDR3 has 13 residues. V was pared by 4 bases and J by 8 bases, with 7 bases of the junction left unmatched. The CDR3 sequence is CASSSGTVGGYTF. The CDR3 DNA is TGTGCCAGCAGCTCAGGGACAGTAGGAGGCTACACCTTC.

A single count supports this clone. The V gene is TRBV11-3, the J gene TRBJ1-5; the D is unclear. V was trimmed by 5 bases and J by 2 bases, leaving 7 bases between them. Germline V gene sequence: CDR1 SGHNT, CDR2 YENEEA. This CDR3 region has 13 residues. In nucleotides, the CDR3 is TGTGCCAGCAGCAGGGAGGGCAATCAGCCCCAGCATTTT. The encoded protein is CASSREGNQPQHF. Full variable domain (outside the CDR3, taken from reference TRBV11-3 and TRBJ1-5): EAGVVQSPRYKIIEKKQPVAFWCNPISGHNTLYWYLQNLGQGPELLIRYENEEAVDDSQLPKDRFSAERLKGVDSTLKIQPAELGDSAVYLCASSREGNQPQHFGDGTRLSIL.

This clone appeared once. This chain joins TRBV5-1 and TRBJ2-3, with 13 bases identical to TRBD2. Germline values: CDR1 SGHRS, CDR2 YFSETQ. The CDR3 runs to 16 residues. V lost 0 bases to trimming and J lost 4 bases; unmatched junction nucleotides: 2. The CDR3 DNA reads as TGCGCCAGCAGCTTGGGGACTAGCGGGGGTGCAGATACGCAGTATTTT. As protein: CASSLGTSGGADTQYF.